This T cell receptor beta chain came from a study of cytomegalovirus exposure and HLA in healthy donors. Notes on the study in general: The dataset shows that most TCR sequences were rare, while some public TCRs occurred in many donors. Reports described diagnosis of cytomegalovirus status by the classifier as highly specific and sensitive. In vitro confirmation showed three CMV-associated chains to be CMV antigen specific.

Here immunoSEQ multiplex PCR was the method, and the copy in TCRdb shows in-frame clones only, minus some. Of about 110,000 clones listed, roughly 95% are singletons. Looked up from germline, CDR1 is SGHVS and CDR2 is FQNEAQ. Trimming took 1 base from V and 2 from J; bases not matched to a gene: 18. The CDR3 extends over 20 amino acids. The approximately 120-subject validation cohort, separate from the approximately 640-subject first cohort, included the donors. Worth noting for this clone: What it binds is unknown.

The chain combines TRBV7-8 with TRBJ2-7; 9 nucleotides align to TRBD1. The source is a woman under 30 in good health and CMV-seronegative. Sequencing was carried out using PBMCs. Here the CDR3 reads CASSLVFIIWDRDNPYEQYF. Written as DNA, the CDR3 is TGTGCCAGCAGCTTAGTATTTATTATTTGGGACAGGGACAATCCCTACGAGCAGTACTTC.